This T cell receptor (beta chain) stems from a study of shared clonotypes between healthy human individuals. Per the germline V gene, CDR1 is MDHEN and CDR2 is SYDVKM. CDR3 size: 12 residues. Notes on this clone: Additional DNA sequences in this sample encode the identical CDR3.

Every subset's genomic DNA went evenly onto several immunoSEQ plates. Only in-frame clones appear in the TCRdb table, and some are missing; sequencing was by immunoSEQ multiplex PCR. Of fewer than 800,000 clones listed, about 92% were seen once; the top ten hold about 24%. Naivety among CD8 cells was defined by CD45RO negativity and positive CCR7 selection, thereby excluding terminally differentiated effector memory CD45RA+ cells. The source is a man younger than 40 in good health. The genes are TRBV28 and TRBJ2-5; 7 nucleotides align to TRBD2. The sequencing sample was made of naive CD8+ T cells sorted from blood. CDR3 in DNA: TGTGCGTCTAGCGGAGCCCAAGAGACCCAGTACTTC. Protein product: CASSGAQETQYF.